The 9 T cell receptor beta chains presented below share a single source sample, sequenced in a study of patients with pleural tuberculosis. TCRdb reanalysed the reads using MiXCR and keeps one entry per CDR3 protein. Here the sample spans around 50,000 distinct CDR3 sequences, under 8.5% being singletons. The receptor source for this set is a human donor with pleural tuberculosis.

In this sample, this clonotype turned up many times. The V gene is TRBV4-3, the J gene TRBJ1-6; D call uncertain. Germline CDR1 reads LGHNA; CDR2 reads YSLEER. With 4 bases removed from V and 11 bases from J, the gap between germline ends came to 12 bases. The CDR3 sequence is 13 residues long. The CDR3 nucleotides are TGCGCCAGCAGCCCGGGAACCGCTACACCCCTCCACTTT. It yields the protein CASSPGTATPLHF.

This clonotype was counted many times. The chain employs TRBV12-3 or TRBV12-4 and TRBJ2-3; 8 nucleotides line up with TRBD2. The junction had 8 bases not matched to a gene; V was cut back by 4 bases and J by 8 bases. This CDR3 has 14 amino acids. The CDR3 nucleotides are TGTGCCAGCAGTTCCCTCATGGCGGGGGGTACGCAGTATTTT. It specifies CASSSLMAGGTQYF.

In this sample, this clonotype turned up many times. Likely a read error: the CDR3 ends without its conserved phenylalanine or tryptophan. It is unclear where the CDR3 begins or ends on the DNA, so no DNA is shown, and the CDR3 is as TCRdb lists it. V gene TRBV7-8 combines with J gene TRBJ2-1; the table calls TRBD1, which could not be checked here. Germline V gives CDR1 SGHVS, CDR2 FQNEAQ. The CDR3 region is 12 residues in length, termini included. CDR3 residues: CASSLDVAPRAI.

This clonotype appeared many times. The chain is built from TRBV27 and TRBJ2-3, with D unresolved. The CDR3 contains 12 residues. V lost 5 bases and J lost 3, with 6 bases in between. In germline, CDR1 is MNHEY, CDR2 SMNVEV (reference sequence). In nucleotides, the CDR3 is TGTGCCAGCAGTGTAGGGACAGATACGCAGTATTTT. Encoded protein: CASSVGTDTQYF.

This clonotype was picked up many times. The gene calls are TRBV11-1 and TRBJ2-5; D is ambiguous. With 3 bases removed from V and 5 bases from J, the gap between germline ends came to 7 bases. CDR3 length: 12 residues. CDR1 is SGHAT, CDR2 FQDESV, per germline (reference sequence). CDR3 coding DNA: TGTGCCAGCAGCTTCGGTTGGGAGACCCAGTACTTC. Protein sequence: CASSFGWETQYF.

This clonotype appeared many times. V gene TRBV4-1 combines with J gene TRBJ1-1; 7 bases are shared with TRBD1. This CDR3 has 15 residues. The germline V gene has CDR1 MGHRA and CDR2 YSYEKL. V dropped 4 bases and J dropped 2; count of bases not matched to a gene: 7. CDR3 in amino acids: CASSRTGDRNTEAFF. The CDR3 DNA reads TGCGCCAGCAGCCGGACTGGGGACAGAAACACTGAAGCTTTCTTT.

This clonotype is labeled as large. This sequence joins TRBV20-1 and TRBJ1-2; 7 bases fit TRBD1. Germline trimming cut 5 bases from V and 2 bases from J; bases unmatched to any gene: 2. Germline V lookup: CDR1 DFQATT, CDR2 SNEGSKA (reference sequence). The CDR3 length is 12 residues. DNA of the CDR3: TGCAGTGCTGGACAGGAGAACTATGGCTACACCTTC. Its protein product is CSAGQENYGYTF.

This clonotype was seen ten or more times. The rearrangement uses TRBV6-2 or TRBV6-3 and TRBJ2-5; 10 bases match TRBD2. The CDR3 spans 14 residues. Germline trimming cut 4 bases from V and 1 base from J; bases unmatched to any gene: 0. Germline V gene data show CDR1 as MNHEY and CDR2 as SVGEGT. In DNA, the CDR3 is TGTGCCAGCAGTTGGACTAGCGGCCAAGAGACCCAGTACTTC. Protein: CASSWTSGQETQYF.

This clonotype was counted at least ten times. This sequence joins TRBV4-2 and TRBJ1-1; 7 bases map to TRBD1. The CDR3 contains 16 residues. Germline V gives CDR1 LGHNA, CDR2 YNFKEQ. V shed 4 bases and J 0 bases; nucleotides not matched to a gene: 8. CDR3 bases: TGTGCCAGCAGCCCCCAAGGGACAGCTTTGAACACTGAAGCTTTCTTT. Protein: CASSPQGTALNTEAFF.